The 29 T cell receptor beta chains below were found in one sample sequenced in a study of shared clonotypes between healthy human individuals. Assay used: immunoSEQ multiplex PCR; TCRdb lists only in-frame clones, some missing. The repertoire holds fewer than 200,000 clones, with 60% to 75% as singletons. Sequenced: memory CD4+ T cells sorted from blood. The subset was: CD45RA-negative fraction. The origin of the receptors is a man aged 25-40 years in good health.

The rearrangement joins TRBV5-1 to TRBJ2-1; possible D gene TRBD1, 6 bases. This CDR3 has 14 residues. The V end was cut by 7 bases, the J end by 0 bases, with 11 bases between. The V gene's germline CDR1 is SGHRS and CDR2 YFSETQ. CDR3 nucleotides: TGCGCCAGCCAAGGGACAATCTCCTACAATGAGCAGTTCTTC. Amino acids: CASQGTISYNEQFF.

This chain joins TRBV2 and TRBJ2-6; D uncertain. Per the germline V gene, CDR1 is SNHLY and CDR2 is FYNNEI. CDR3 size: 15 residues. Trimming shortened V by 8 bases and J by 0 bases, and 11 bases separated the two germline ends. In DNA form, the CDR3 reads TGTGCCAGCGAGGATCTCAGCTCTGGGGCCAACGTCCTGACTTTC. This translates into CASEDLSSGANVLTF.

The DNA of the CDR3 is TGTGCCAGCAGTTCGATATACAATGAGCAGTTCTTC. This sequence encodes CASSSIYNEQFF. The chain combines TRBV6-5 with TRBJ2-1; D uncertain. The ends were cut back, 4 bases at V and 4 bases at J, with 5 bases in the middle. The CDR3 totals 12 residues. CDR1 and CDR2 (germline): MNHEY, SVGAGI.

The genes are TRBV5-6 and TRBJ1-4, with TRBD1 matching over 7 bases. CDR3 length: 15 amino acids. Per germline, CDR1 SGHDT and CDR2 YYEEEE. The V and J ends lost 5 bases and 2 bases, in that order; junction bases with no gene match: 6. The CDR3, as DNA: TGTGCCAGCAGAGTAACAGGGGTGACTAATGAAAAACTGTTTTTT. It yields the protein CASRVTGVTNEKLFF.

This chain links TRBV19 with TRBJ2-7; a possible D gene is TRBD1 (6 bases). The ends were cut back, 6 bases at V and 6 bases at J, with 15 bases in the middle. Germline V gene lookup returns CDR1 LNHDA and CDR2 SQIVND (reference sequence). This CDR3 contains 13 residues. The CDR3 coding sequence is TGTGCCAGTAGAAGGTCAGGGGCTATCGAGCAGTACTTC. It translates to CASRRSGAIEQYF.

This sequence joins TRBV10-2 and TRBJ2-7, with 12 bases lining up with TRBD1. From germline, CDR1 is WSHSY and CDR2 SAAADI. The ends lost 2 bases at V and 7 bases at J; junction bases unmatched: 12. This CDR3 has 17 residues. The CDR3 here is CASSEIPGGQGAREQYF. As DNA, the CDR3 is TGCGCCAGCAGTGAGATCCCCGGGGGACAGGGGGCTAGGGAGCAGTACTTC.

V usage is TRBV11-1 and J usage is TRBJ2-3, with 13 bases identical to TRBD2. The CDR3 is 16 amino acids. Trimming took 4 bases from V and 4 from J; bases not matched to a gene: 5. CDR1 is SGHAT, CDR2 FQDESV, per germline (reference sequence). This CDR3 reads CASSSWTSGRADTQYF. CDR3 in DNA: TGTGCCAGCAGCTCCTGGACTAGCGGGAGAGCAGATACGCAGTATTTT.

In the case of this clone: The junction differs from germline at one of its ends, possibly a read error. V usage is TRBV10-2 and J usage is TRBJ2-1; 9 bases map to TRBD2. This CDR3 is built from 14 residues. The germline V gene encodes CDR1 WSHSY and CDR2 SAAADI. The CDR3: CANSGLAFYNEQFF. In DNA, the CDR3 is TGCGCCAACAGTGGACTAGCGTTCTACAATGAGCAGTTCTTC.

This clone appeared a few times. J is TRBJ2-7 and V is TRBV12-5; D gene ambiguous. This CDR3 contains 11 residues. Trimming removed 1 base at V and 4 bases at J, with 2 bases between. Germline loops: CDR1 LGHNT, CDR2 FRNRAP. The CDR3, as DNA: TGTGCTAGTGGTTTGGGATACGAGCAGTACTTC. Its protein product is CASGLGYEQYF.

This clone was picked up a small number of times. This chain links TRBV9 with TRBJ2-1; D uncertain. Trimming removed 2 bases at V and 4 bases at J, with 7 bases between. Germline-derived CDR1 and CDR2 are SGDLS and YYNGEE. CDR3 length equals 13 residues. For the CDR3, the DNA is TGTGCCAGCAGCGTGTACCAATACAATGAGCAGTTCTTC. This encodes CASSVYQYNEQFF.

The genes are TRBV18 and TRBJ2-7; the D is unclear. Germline V lookup: CDR1 KGHSH, CDR2 LQKENI. There are 16 residues in the CDR3. Trimming pared 0 bases from V and 0 bases from J, leaving 12 bases between. The CDR3 region is CASSPPSARSSYEQYF. The DNA of the CDR3 is TGTGCCAGCTCACCACCGAGTGCGAGAAGCTCCTACGAGCAGTACTTC.

The table lists this clone with a count of one. This rearrangement joins TRBV20-1 to TRBJ1-3; D ambiguous. The CDR3 covers 11 residues. The germline gives CDR1 DFQATT, CDR2 SNEGSKA (reference sequence). The V and J ends lost 0 bases and 8 bases respectively, with 5 bases between them. CDR3 sequence (DNA): TGCAGTGCTAGAGATCAACACACCATATATTTT. Protein product: CSARDQHTIYF.

This sequence joins TRBV5-6 and TRBJ1-1, with D unresolved. CDR1 is SGHDT, CDR2 YYEEEE, per germline. Trimming cost V 2 bases and J 1 base, with 3 bases left between them. The CDR3 has 12 residues. This chain's CDR3 is CASSLTNTEAFF. Here the CDR3 DNA reads TGTGCCAGCAGCTTAACGAACACTGAAGCTTTCTTT.

This chain links TRBV10-3 with TRBJ2-3, with D tentatively TRBD2 (5 bases). This CDR3 is 15 amino acids long. CDR1 is ENHRY, CDR2 SYGVKD, per germline. The V gene lost 4 bases and the J gene lost 1 base, with 12 bases spanning the gap. CDR3 nucleotides: TGTGCCATCAGTGCGCTAGCAGCCGGCACAGATACGCAGTATTTT. Translation gives CAISALAAGTDTQYF.

V usage is TRBV6-6 and J usage is TRBJ2-1; TRBD1 or TRBD2 may be the D gene (5 bases each). This CDR3 spans 14 amino acids. Germline CDR1 is MNHNY and CDR2 is SVGAGI (reference sequence). V dropped 7 bases and J dropped 7 bases, with 17 bases sitting between them. The CDR3 region is CASMGELIGNEQFF. CDR3 nucleotide sequence: TGTGCCAGCATGGGGGAACTAATAGGGAATGAGCAGTTCTTC.

The rearrangement joins TRBV6-1 to TRBJ2-3; 8 bases align to TRBD1. Germline lookup yields CDR1 MNHNS and CDR2 SASEGT. This CDR3 contains 15 residues. V was clipped by 7 bases and J by 1 base; unmatched bases: 7. The CDR3, as DNA: TGTGCCAGCACACCGACAGGGGCTGGCACAGATACGCAGTATTTT. Its protein product is CASTPTGAGTDTQYF.

This clone was observed a single time. The V gene is TRBV9, the J gene TRBJ2-1; 8 positions match TRBD2. V was clipped by 4 bases and J by 7 bases; unmatched bases: 16. CDR1 SGDLS and CDR2 YYNGEE come from the germline V gene. CDR3 length: 17 residues. CDR3 in DNA: TGTGCCAGCAGCCCGACCTCACTCGGGGGGGCCATAAATGAGCAGTTCTTC. This codes for CASSPTSLGGAINEQFF. The full variable domain, with the rest looked up from reference TRBV9 and TRBJ2-1, is DSGVTQTPKHLITATGQRVTLRCSPRSGDLSVYWYQQSLDQGLQFLIQYYNGEERAKGNILERFSAQQFPDLHSELNLSSLELGDSALYFCASSPTSLGGAINEQFFGPGTRLTVL.

This rearrangement joins TRBV5-1 to TRBJ1-2; 9 bases line up with TRBD1. J gave up 6 bases and V 2 bases, and 2 bases lay outside the gene matches. The CDR3 consists of 13 residues. Germline CDR1 reads SGHRS; CDR2 reads YFSETQ. CDR3 sequence (DNA): TGCGCCAGCAGCTTTGACAGGGGGAATGGCTACACCTTC. Protein product: CASSFDRGNGYTF.

The CDR3: CASSFISGTAIRTQYF. CDR3 nucleotide sequence: TGTGCCAGCAGCTTTATATCCGGGACAGCAATCAGGACCCAGTACTTC. This rearrangement joins TRBV27 to TRBJ2-5, with 7 bases lining up with TRBD1. From germline, CDR1 is MNHEY and CDR2 SMNVEV (reference sequence). V lost 6 bases, J lost 7 bases, and 17 bases stayed unmatched. CDR3 length: 16 residues.

The rearrangement joins TRBV28 to TRBJ2-3; TRBD2 is a possible D gene (6 bases). V dropped 3 bases and J dropped 0 bases, with 10 bases sitting between them. The CDR3 totals 15 residues. From germline, CDR1 is MDHEN and CDR2 SYDVKM. The CDR3 DNA reads TGTGCCAGCAGTTTGGCGGGAACTAGCACAGATACGCAGTATTTT. Protein: CASSLAGTSTDTQYF.

The chain uses TRBV19 and TRBJ1-5, with D unclear. The CDR3 sequence is 15 residues long. Trimming left V 6 bases short and J 6 bases short, with 18 bases between. Germline V gene data show CDR1 as LNHDA and CDR2 as SQIVND (reference sequence). The CDR3 spells CASRSFGQAGQPQHF. The CDR3 nucleotides are TGTGCCAGTAGAAGTTTCGGGCAGGCGGGTCAGCCCCAGCATTTT.

The rearrangement uses TRBV2 and TRBJ2-6; D is undetermined. Germline CDR1 is SNHLY and CDR2 is FYNNEI. The CDR3 spans 14 residues. Between the trimmed V and J ends, which lost 3 bases and 4 bases, there was a span of 7 bases. In DNA form, the CDR3 reads TGTGCCAGCAGTGACAGGTCCGGGGCCAACGTCCTGACTTTC. Translated: CASSDRSGANVLTF.

The chain uses TRBV11-2 and TRBJ1-1; the D is unclear. The CDR3 loop spans 14 amino acids. Trimming removed 0 bases from V and 3 bases from J, with 8 bases in between. Germline CDR1 and CDR2: SGHAT and FQNNGV. CDR3 loop: CASSLDGSDTEAFF. The CDR3 DNA reads as TGTGCCAGCAGCTTAGATGGCTCAGACACTGAAGCTTTCTTT.

In DNA, the CDR3 is TGTGCCAGCAGCTTGCGGGAGTGGGGCACAGATACGCAGTATTTT. Encoded protein: CASSLREWGTDTQYF. The chain has TRBV7-6 and TRBJ2-3, with 7 bases lining up with TRBD2. J lost 1 base, V lost 3 bases, and 4 bases had no gene match. The length of the CDR3 is 15 residues. Germline lookup yields CDR1 SGHVS and CDR2 FNYEAQ.

The V call is TRBV7-2, the J call TRBJ2-7; a possible D gene is TRBD1 (5 bases). The CDR3 has 13 amino acids. From germline, CDR1 is SGHTA and CDR2 FQGNSA. Trimming stripped 1 base from V and 4 bases from J, with 8 bases between. CDR3 in DNA: TGTGCCAGCAGCTTAGGTCCAGGGTACGAGCAGTACTTC. Encoded protein: CASSLGPGYEQYF.

The chain employs TRBV28 and TRBJ1-3; TRBD1 matches at 7 bases. V shed 3 bases and J 4 bases; nucleotides not matched to a gene: 9. Germline CDR1 reads MDHEN; CDR2 reads SYDVKM. CDR3 length equals 16 residues. The CDR3 coding sequence is TGTGCCAGCAGTTTTATCTTGGGGACAGCAGGAAACACCATATATTTT. It is translated as CASSFILGTAGNTIYF.

This sequence joins TRBV5-1 and TRBJ1-1; 12 nucleotides line up with TRBD1. The CDR3 is made up of 17 amino acids. V was pared by 4 bases and J by 0 bases, with 7 bases of the junction left unmatched. CDR1 is SGHRS and CDR2 is YFSETQ in the germline V gene. The CDR3 nucleotides are TGCGCCAGCAGCCCGGGACAGGGGGCATATATGAACACTGAAGCTTTCTTT. Translation gives CASSPGQGAYMNTEAFF.

The gene calls are TRBV30 and TRBJ1-1; a possible D gene is TRBD1 (5 bases). Trimming pared 4 bases from V and 4 bases from J, leaving 13 bases between. The CDR3 runs to 13 residues. The germline gives CDR1 GTSNPN, CDR2 SVGIG (reference sequence). Written as DNA, the CDR3 is TGTGCCTGGATCGGGGGGGGACGCACTGAAGCTTTCTTT. Translating gives CAWIGGGRTEAFF.

The chain carries TRBV11-2 and TRBJ2-3; 8 positions agree with TRBD1. The V gene's germline CDR1 is SGHAT and CDR2 FQNNGV. Trimming took 0 bases from V and 5 from J; bases not matched to a gene: 10. This CDR3 comprises 17 residues. CDR3 amino acids: CASSLEVGRGRLDTQYF. In nucleotides, the CDR3 is TGTGCCAGCAGCTTAGAAGTCGGCAGGGGGCGCCTAGATACGCAGTATTTT. Full variable domain (rest looked up from reference TRBV11-2 and TRBJ2-3): EAGVAQSPRYKIIEKRQSVAFWCNPISGHATLYWYQQILGQGPKLLIQFQNNGVVDDSQLPKDRFSAERLKGVDSTLKIQPAKLEDSAVYLCASSLEVGRGRLDTQYFGPGTRLTVL.